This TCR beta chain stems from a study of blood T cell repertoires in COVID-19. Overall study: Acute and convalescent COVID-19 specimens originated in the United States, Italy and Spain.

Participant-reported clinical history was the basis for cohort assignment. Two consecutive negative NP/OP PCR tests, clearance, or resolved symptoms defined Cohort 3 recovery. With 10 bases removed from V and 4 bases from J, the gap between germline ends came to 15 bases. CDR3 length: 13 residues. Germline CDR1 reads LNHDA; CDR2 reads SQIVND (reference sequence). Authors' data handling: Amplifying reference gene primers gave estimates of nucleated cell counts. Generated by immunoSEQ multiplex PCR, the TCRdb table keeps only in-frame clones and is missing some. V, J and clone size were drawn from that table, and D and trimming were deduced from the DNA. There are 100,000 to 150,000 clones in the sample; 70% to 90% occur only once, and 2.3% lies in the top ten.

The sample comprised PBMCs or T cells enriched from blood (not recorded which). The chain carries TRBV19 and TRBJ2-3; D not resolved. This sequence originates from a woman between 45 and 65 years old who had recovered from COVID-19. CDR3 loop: CATRLSPPDTQYF. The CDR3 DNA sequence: TGTGCCACTCGACTTTCCCCCCCAGATACGCAGTATTTT.